This T cell receptor beta chain stems from a study of T cell responses to AZD1222 COVID-19 vaccine. On the study more broadly: Second-dose recipients at about 4 or about 12 weeks were treated as one pooled group. Study-wide results and limits: The span of vaccine-associated CD4 TCRs extended across spike, with dominance at 160-218 and 743-854. There were mostly white British donors and more females than males, and clonal diversity was possibly underestimated.

Sequenced by immunoSEQ multiplex PCR; TCRdb stores in-frame clones only, minus some. The repertoire holds around 110,000 clones, roughly 92% seen once, with 1.7% in the top ten. On this clone itself: Its matching antigen is unknown.

The J segment lost 8 bases and the V segment lost 2 bases, leaving 5 bases of the junction unmatched. The CDR3 is 16 amino acids. Germline CDR1 is KGHSH and CDR2 is LQKENI. This sample comprised peripheral blood, obtained on day 0 of AZD1222 vaccination. This chain connects TRBV18 to TRBJ2-1, with 14 bases fitting TRBD2. The receptor comes from an adult in good health. The CDR3 sequence: CASSPRPGLAGDEQFF. The DNA of the CDR3 is TGTGCCAGCTCACCAAGACCGGGACTAGCGGGAGATGAGCAGTTCTTC.